The 10 T cell receptor beta chains below all came from one sample that was sequenced in a study of blood T cell repertoires in COVID-19. Data came from immunoSEQ multiplex PCR; TCRdb stores just in-frame clones and leaves some out. This table has tens of thousands of clones, 70% to 90% appearing once. Specimen: peripheral blood. The source of these receptors is a man aged 45 to 65 with COVID-19, enrolled during active disease.

The chain links TRBV28 to TRBJ1-1; TRBD1 aligns across 11 bases. V gave up 8 bases and J gave up 4 bases; unmatched junction bases: 12. The germline V gene encodes CDR1 MDHEN and CDR2 SYDVKM. The CDR3 has 16 residues. DNA of the CDR3: TGTGCCAGCGTTATAGGGGGGACAGGGGGTTTCACTGAAGCTTTCTTT. Translating gives CASVIGGTGGFTEAFF.

J is TRBJ1-1 and V is TRBV4-3; D is undetermined. V lost 3 bases, J lost 4 bases, and 6 bases lay in between. Germline CDR1 reads LGHNA; CDR2 reads YSLEER. CDR3 length: 12 residues. The CDR3 loop reads CASSHSRTEAFF. CDR3 sequence (DNA): TGCGCCAGCAGCCACAGTCGCACTGAAGCTTTCTTT.

The CDR3 is CASSLGPGVYNEQFF. The CDR3 DNA is TGTGCCAGCAGCTTAGGTCCGGGAGTCTACAATGAGCAGTTCTTC. The chain combines TRBV11-3 with TRBJ2-1, with D tentatively TRBD2 (6 bases). This CDR3 spans 15 amino acids. Germline loops: CDR1 SGHNT, CDR2 YENEEA. Trimming stripped 1 base from V and 3 bases from J, with 10 bases between.

The CDR3 DNA follows: TGTGCCAGTTATACGACTCTGCACAATGAGCAGTTCTTC. This codes for CASYTTLHNEQFF. The chain couples TRBV12-3 or TRBV12-4 to TRBJ2-1; unclear D gene. The V gene lost 9 bases and the J gene lost 5 bases, with 14 bases spanning the gap. The CDR3 contains 13 residues.

The genes are TRBV7-9 and TRBJ2-3; 10 positions match TRBD2. With V trimmed by 1 base and J by 5 bases, 6 bases remained unmatched. In germline, CDR1 is SEHNR, CDR2 FQNEAQ (reference sequence). The CDR3 is made up of 16 amino acids. The CDR3 nucleotides read TGTGCCAGCAGCTTAGGGTCTAGCGGGAGAGGAGATACGCAGTATTTT. Translated, it gives CASSLGSSGRGDTQYF.

V usage is TRBV9 and J usage is TRBJ2-5, with 8 bases fitting TRBD1. Germline V CDR1 and CDR2: SGDLS, YYNGEE. With 4 bases clipped from V and 5 bases from J, the junction kept 10 bases outside the gene matches. The CDR3 has 15 amino acids. CDR3 sequence: CASSFRQGIKETQYF. CDR3 coding DNA: TGTGCCAGCAGCTTTAGACAGGGGATAAAGGAGACCCAGTACTTC.

The genes are TRBV9 and TRBJ1-4; 7 positions agree with TRBD1. CDR1 SGDLS and CDR2 YYNGEE come from the germline V gene. The V segment lost 5 bases and the J segment 8 bases; nucleotides outside the gene matches: 21. The CDR3 has 18 amino acids. The chain's CDR3 is CASSTGTAVPVLMEKLFF. In nucleotides, the CDR3 is TGTGCCAGCAGTACCGGGACAGCAGTACCTGTACTAATGGAAAAACTGTTTTTT.

J is TRBJ2-5 and V is TRBV9; TRBD2 agrees at 8 bases. The ends lost 7 bases at V and 4 bases at J; junction bases unmatched: 9. This CDR3 has 14 residues. Germline V gene lookup returns CDR1 SGDLS and CDR2 YYNGEE. CDR3 residues: CASSREGARETQYF. The CDR3 DNA reads as TGTGCCAGCTCCCGGGAGGGAGCGAGAGAGACCCAGTACTTC.

The genes are TRBV6-6 and TRBJ2-1; 9 nucleotides match TRBD1. Germline loops: CDR1 MNHNY, CDR2 SVGAGI (reference sequence). The CDR3 runs 14 residues. V dropped 6 bases and J dropped 7; count of bases not matched to a gene: 7. CDR3 in DNA: TGTGCCAGCAGCCGAGGACAGGGGAGGAATGAGCAGTTCTTC. Protein product: CASSRGQGRNEQFF.

The chain recombines TRBV7-2 with TRBJ1-5; D is uncertain. Trimming removed 6 bases from V and 1 base from J, with 7 bases in between. Germline V gene lookup returns CDR1 SGHTA and CDR2 FQGNSA. CDR3 size: 13 residues. The CDR3 reads CASSTESNQPQHF. The DNA for the CDR3 is TGTGCCAGCAGTACTGAGAGCAATCAGCCCCAGCATTTT.